The 4 T cell receptor beta chains below were found in one sample sequenced in a study of T cell changes during pregnancy in multiple sclerosis. The table came from immunoSEQ multiplex PCR; TCRdb's copy has only in-frame clones and leaves some out. The sample has tens of thousands of clones; 75% to 95% are singletons. The sample consisted of CD4+ T cells from peripheral blood mononuclear cells, taken before pregnancy. The origin of the receptors is a female donor with multiple sclerosis, enrolled in a pregnancy study.

The V gene is TRBV5-1, the J gene TRBJ1-3; 8 nucleotides agree with TRBD1. There are 17 residues in the CDR3. Unmatched junction bases numbered 8, after V lost 3 bases and J lost 0 bases. From germline, CDR1 is SGHRS and CDR2 YFSETQ. The CDR3 loop is CASSSETGEHSGNTIYF. The CDR3 bases are TGCGCCAGCAGCTCCGAGACAGGGGAACACTCTGGAAACACCATATATTTT.

At least ten counts were recorded for this clone. V is TRBV7-3 and J is TRBJ1-2; 7 positions agree with TRBD1. Germline loops: CDR1 SGHTA, CDR2 FQGTGA. The CDR3 extends over 15 amino acids. The V and J ends lost 2 bases and 7 bases, in that order; junction bases with no gene match: 10. This CDR3 is CASSLEGRGTSGYTF. CDR3 DNA: TGTGCCAGCAGCTTAGAGGGCAGGGGGACTTCTGGCTACACCTTC.

The chain has TRBV7-8 and TRBJ2-5; TRBD1 agrees at 7 bases. CDR3 length: 12 residues. Losses at the gene ends were 4 bases for V and 9 bases for J; bases not matched to a gene: 5. CDR1 is SGHVS and CDR2 is FQNEAQ in the germline V gene. The CDR3: CASSSFQGAQYF. The CDR3 coding sequence is TGTGCCAGCAGCTCATTCCAGGGGGCCCAGTACTTC.

The V call is TRBV5-1, the J call TRBJ2-4; tentative D call: TRBD1 (5 bases). CDR3 size: 16 residues. Deletions cut 3 bases from V and 0 bases from J, with 13 bases between. The V gene's germline CDR1 is SGHRS and CDR2 YFSETQ. The CDR3 is CASSYGQGLAKNIQYF. CDR3 in DNA: TGCGCCAGCAGCTATGGTCAGGGTCTAGCCAAAAACATTCAGTACTTC.